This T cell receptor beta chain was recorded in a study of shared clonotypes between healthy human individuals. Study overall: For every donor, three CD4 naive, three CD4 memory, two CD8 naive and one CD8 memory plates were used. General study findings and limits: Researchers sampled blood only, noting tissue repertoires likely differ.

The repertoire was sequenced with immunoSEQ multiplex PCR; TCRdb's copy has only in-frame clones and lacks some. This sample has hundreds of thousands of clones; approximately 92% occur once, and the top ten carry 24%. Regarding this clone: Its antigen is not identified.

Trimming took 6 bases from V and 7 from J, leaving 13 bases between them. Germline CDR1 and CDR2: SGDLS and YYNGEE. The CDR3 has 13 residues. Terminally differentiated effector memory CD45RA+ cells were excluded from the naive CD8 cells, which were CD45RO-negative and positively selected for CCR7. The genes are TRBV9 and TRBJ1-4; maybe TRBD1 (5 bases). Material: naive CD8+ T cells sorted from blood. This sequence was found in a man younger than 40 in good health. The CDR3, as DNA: TGTGCCAGCAACTCCGGGGGTCTTGAAAAACTGTTTTTT. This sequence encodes CASNSGGLEKLFF.